These 30 T cell receptor beta chains were sequenced from one sample in a study of blood T cell repertoires in COVID-19 (dated by TCRdb to about 2020). The library was built by means of the immunoSEQ multiplex PCR assay. TCRdb carries this immuneACCESS record with in-frame sequences only. Its versions omit some clonotypes, under half of them owing to an unresolved V gene in the studies checked, with the rest unexplained. The sample contains hundreds of thousands of clones, 84% of them found a single time. The top ten hold 6.8% of the sample. The sequenced sample was PBMCs or T cells enriched from blood (not recorded which). These receptors all come from a woman between 40 and 50 years old who had recovered from COVID-19.

The chain is built from TRBV4-3 and TRBJ1-3; 7 nucleotides line up with TRBD1. Looked up from germline, CDR1 is LGHNA and CDR2 is YSLEER. The V segment lost 4 bases and the J segment 0 bases; nucleotides outside the gene matches: 3. There are 15 residues in the CDR3. In DNA, the CDR3 is TGCGCCAGCAGCCTCGACAGGGACTCTGGAAACACCATATATTTT. Translating gives CASSLDRDSGNTIYF.

V gene TRBV10-2 combines with J gene TRBJ2-7; TRBD2 aligns across 8 bases. The CDR3 consists of 13 residues. After removal of 5 bases from V and 9 bases from J, the junction contained 9 bases not matched to a gene. In germline, CDR1 is WSHSY, CDR2 SAAADI. The CDR3 loop is CASSNQREIWQYV. CDR3 DNA: TGCGCCAGCAGTAACCAGCGGGAGATTTGGCAGTACGTC.

V and J are TRBV5-1 and TRBJ1-2, with TRBD1 matching 9 bases. The CDR3 loop spans 14 amino acids. Germline loops: CDR1 SGHRS, CDR2 YFSETQ. V shed 1 base, J shed 8 bases, and the junction held 6 bases outside the gene matches. This CDR3 reads CASSLTGGPEGYTF. The CDR3 DNA follows: TGCGCCAGCAGCTTGACAGGGGGCCCGGAAGGCTACACCTTC.

This chain connects TRBV7-9 to TRBJ2-3; tentatively, D is TRBD2 (5 bases). V lost 5 bases and J lost 5, with 20 bases in between. Germline CDR1 is SEHNR and CDR2 is FQNEAQ (reference sequence). The CDR3 contains 16 residues. The CDR3 DNA follows: TGTGCCAGCAGCCCGCTAGATCTGCGGGTGGGAGATACGCAGTATTTT. Translating gives CASSPLDLRVGDTQYF.

This sequence joins TRBV27 and TRBJ1-5; the match to TRBD1 covers 7 bases. The germline V gene has CDR1 MNHEY and CDR2 SMNVEV (reference sequence). Trimming at V came to 2 bases and at J to 3 bases, leaving 4 bases not matched to a gene. The CDR3 length is 15 residues. CDR3 in DNA: TGTGCCAGCAGTTTAACAGGGGCCTTCAATCAGCCCCAGCATTTT. This gives the protein CASSLTGAFNQPQHF.

The chain recombines TRBV9 with TRBJ1-6, with TRBD1 identical over 9 bases. The V gene end was trimmed by 0 bases and the J gene end by 7 bases; junction bases not matched to a gene: 5. Germline V gives CDR1 SGDLS, CDR2 YYNGEE. This CDR3 is built from 16 residues. CDR3 in amino acids: CASSVDSGQGNSPLHF. Written as DNA, the CDR3 is TGTGCCAGCAGCGTAGACTCGGGACAGGGAAATTCACCCCTCCACTTT.

J is TRBJ1-1 and V is TRBV10-3; the D gene is possibly TRBD1 (5 bases). V was cut by 8 bases and J by 5 bases, with 9 bases left in between. The V gene's germline CDR1 is ENHRY and CDR2 SYGVKD. This CDR3 comprises 11 residues. CDR3 nucleotide sequence: TGTGCCATCCAGGGCAATACTGAAGCTTTCTTT. Encoded protein: CAIQGNTEAFF.

A note on this clone: At the DNA level, this CDR3 is encoded by other sequences in the same sample as well. The rearrangement links TRBV5-1 to TRBJ2-2, with a tentative D call TRBD2 (6 bases). The CDR3 extends over 15 amino acids. CDR1 and CDR2 from the germline V gene are SGHRS and YFSETQ. Trimming shortened V by 3 bases and J by 1 base, and 10 bases separated the two germline ends. CDR3 DNA: TGCGCCAGCAGCTCTGGGGACTTGAACACCGGGGAGCTGTTTTTT. Translating it yields CASSSGDLNTGELFF.

This sequence joins TRBV2 and TRBJ2-1; TRBD1 might be the D (5 bases). There are 14 residues in the CDR3. Germline V gene sequence: CDR1 SNHLY, CDR2 FYNNEI. Trimming pared 6 bases from V and 7 bases from J, leaving 16 bases between. CDR3 residues: CASRGETLRNEQFF. CDR3 DNA: TGTGCCAGCAGAGGGGAAACATTGAGGAATGAGCAGTTCTTC.

The DNA of the CDR3 is TGTGCCAGCAGCTTCACAGGGGCGCAGGACACTGAAGCTTTCTTT. Its protein product is CASSFTGAQDTEAFF. The chain is built from TRBV7-2 and TRBJ1-1; TRBD1 aligns across 7 bases. Germline CDR1 reads SGHTA; CDR2 reads FQGNSA. The CDR3 is 15 residues long. The trim removed 3 bases at V and 3 bases at J, leaving 7 bases unmatched.

The rearrangement joins TRBV18 to TRBJ1-1; the match to TRBD1 covers 9 bases. The CDR3 extends over 15 amino acids. CDR1 and CDR2 (germline): KGHSH, LQKENI. The junction had 5 bases not matched to a gene; V was cut back by 3 bases and J by 3 bases. The CDR3 DNA reads TGTGCCAGCTCACCTATGGGACAGGGAGACACTGAAGCTTTCTTT. Residues: CASSPMGQGDTEAFF.

This clone occurred once. The chain links TRBV6-1 to TRBJ2-1; the match to TRBD2 covers 11 bases. This CDR3 comprises 20 residues. Per germline, CDR1 MNHNS and CDR2 SASEGT. Losses at the gene ends were 2 bases for V and 1 base for J; bases not matched to a gene: 13. The CDR3 is CASSEPSKVAGGGSYNEQFF. The CDR3 coding sequence is TGTGCCAGCAGTGAACCCTCCAAAGTAGCGGGAGGGGGGTCCTACAATGAGCAGTTCTTC.

This chain links TRBV4-1 with TRBJ1-4; no clear D. CDR1 and CDR2 (germline): MGHRA, YSYEKL. V was trimmed by 2 bases and J by 5 bases, leaving 12 bases between them. The CDR3 loop spans 15 amino acids. In DNA, the CDR3 is TGCGCCAGCAGCCAAAACTACTTACTGAATGAAAAACTGTTTTTT. As protein: CASSQNYLLNEKLFF.

The V gene is TRBV6-1, the J gene TRBJ2-3; maybe TRBD2 (5 bases). The germline gives CDR1 MNHNS, CDR2 SASEGT. The V and J ends lost 4 bases and 7 bases respectively, with 9 bases between them. The CDR3 length is 12 residues. The CDR3, as DNA: TGTGCCAGCAGTGGCTCTAGCAATACGCAGTATTTT. It is translated as CASSGSSNTQYF.

The chain couples TRBV18 to TRBJ2-6, with D unresolved. The V end was cut by 0 bases, the J end by 2 bases, with 5 bases between. Germline CDR1 reads KGHSH; CDR2 reads LQKENI. This CDR3 contains 15 residues. The DNA for the CDR3 is TGTGCCAGCTCACCACCGGGCACTGGGGCCAACGTCCTGACTTTC. Translating it yields CASSPPGTGANVLTF.

This chain uses TRBV7-9 with TRBJ1-3; D gene uncertain. V lost 5 bases to trimming and J lost 4 bases, with 12 bases between them. Per the germline V gene, CDR1 is SEHNR and CDR2 is FQNEAQ (reference sequence). This CDR3 spans 14 amino acids. The CDR3 reads CASSPEEFGNTIYF. The CDR3 nucleotides read TGTGCCAGCAGCCCTGAGGAGTTCGGAAACACCATATATTTT.

V gene TRBV5-4 combines with J gene TRBJ1-2, with 10 nucleotides matching TRBD1. J was trimmed by 2 bases and V by 6 bases; bases with no gene match: 4. The CDR3 is 14 amino acids. The germline CDR1 and CDR2 sequences are SGHNT and YYREEE (reference sequence). In DNA form, the CDR3 reads TGTGCCAGCACCGGGGACAGGGGCAACTATGGCTACACCTTC. This gives the protein CASTGDRGNYGYTF.

A single count supports this clone. The V gene is TRBV28, the J gene TRBJ1-2, with 7 bases lining up with TRBD1. The ends lost 4 bases at V and 3 bases at J; junction bases unmatched: 8. The CDR3 runs to 15 residues. Germline CDR1 is MDHEN and CDR2 is SYDVKM. The CDR3: CASSSEPGGDYGYTF. The CDR3 DNA reads as TGTGCCAGCAGTTCGGAACCAGGGGGAGACTATGGCTACACCTTC.

This clone was observed once. The rearrangement links TRBV3-1 (or the pseudogene TRBV3-2) to TRBJ1-1; D ambiguous. V lost 3 bases and J lost 5, with 10 bases in between. CDR3 length: 13 amino acids. CDR1 LGHDT and CDR2 YNNKEL come from the germline V gene (reference sequence). The CDR3 here is CASSHNARTEAFF. The CDR3 DNA is TGTGCCAGCAGCCACAATGCTAGGACTGAAGCTTTCTTT.

V gene TRBV19 combines with J gene TRBJ2-3, with a weak D call TRBD2 (7 bases). Trimming took 5 bases from V and 3 from J, leaving 12 bases between them. This CDR3 has 14 residues. Germline V gene lookup returns CDR1 LNHDA and CDR2 SQIVND (reference sequence). The CDR3, as DNA: TGTGCCAGTAGTGCGGGGGCGCGTACAGATACGCAGTATTTT. Protein sequence: CASSAGARTDTQYF.

The chain combines TRBV28 with TRBJ1-2; D gene unclear. CDR3 length: 13 amino acids. V dropped 3 bases and J dropped 8 bases, with 13 bases sitting between them. Per germline, CDR1 MDHEN and CDR2 SYDVKM. The CDR3 sequence is CASSFLKTLGYTF. CDR3 nucleotide sequence: TGTGCCAGCAGTTTTCTTAAGACACTCGGCTACACCTTC.

V is TRBV19 and J is TRBJ2-1; TRBD2 matches at 7 bases. CDR3 length: 14 residues. Trimming cost V 3 bases and J 7 bases; bases outside gene matches: 6. CDR1 is LNHDA and CDR2 is SQIVND in the germline V gene (reference sequence). CDR3 loop: CASSMGLRSNEQFF. The CDR3 DNA reads as TGTGCCAGTAGTATGGGACTAAGATCAAATGAGCAGTTCTTC.

J is TRBJ1-5 and V is TRBV6-1, with a tentative D call TRBD1 (6 bases). Trimming took off 0 bases at V and 5 bases at J, with 11 bases between the two ends. The CDR3 totals 15 residues. The germline CDR1 and CDR2 sequences are MNHNS and SASEGT. The CDR3: CASSEAGGHDQPQHF. CDR3 sequence (DNA): TGTGCCAGCAGTGAAGCCGGGGGGCACGATCAGCCCCAGCATTTT.

The rearrangement joins TRBV20-1 to TRBJ2-1; the match to TRBD2 covers 12 bases. The V segment lost 3 bases and the J segment 10 bases; nucleotides outside the gene matches: 13. CDR3 length: 16 amino acids. Germline V CDR1 and CDR2: DFQATT, SNEGSKA (reference sequence). CDR3 in amino acids: CSASVPGLAGLEEQFF. The CDR3 coding sequence is TGCAGTGCTAGTGTTCCGGGACTAGCGGGTCTCGAGGAGCAGTTCTTC.

This chain uses TRBV19 with TRBJ2-5, with TRBD2 identical over 13 bases. This CDR3 has 16 residues. With V trimmed by 6 bases and J by 1 base, 5 bases remained unmatched. In germline, CDR1 is LNHDA, CDR2 SQIVND (reference sequence). The CDR3 DNA follows: TGTGCCAGTAGCATTGGACTAGCGGGAGCCCAAGAGACCCAGTACTTC. It translates to CASSIGLAGAQETQYF.

The sample holds a few counts of this clone. The chain combines TRBV16 with TRBJ1-4, with unresolved D. The CDR3 has 15 residues. Germline CDR1 and CDR2: KGHSY and FQNENV. Trimming shortened V by 4 bases and J by 4 bases, and 13 bases separated the two germline ends. CDR3 bases: TGTGCCAGCAGCCCGAATTTACAGAATAATGAAAAACTGTTTTTT. It is translated as CASSPNLQNNEKLFF.

The chain has TRBV6-4 and TRBJ2-3; TRBD1 agrees at 10 bases. The ends lost 7 bases at V and 4 bases at J; junction bases unmatched: 2. This CDR3 is built from 13 residues. Germline loops: CDR1 MRHNA, CDR2 SNTAGT. The CDR3: CASNGQGADTQYF. Here the CDR3 DNA reads TGTGCCAGCAACGGACAGGGGGCAGATACGCAGTATTTT.

The V and J genes are TRBV6-2 or TRBV6-3 and TRBJ2-4; 8 nucleotides line up with TRBD1. Germline values: CDR1 MNHEY, CDR2 SVGEGT. This CDR3 spans 15 amino acids. V lost 5 bases and J lost 6; bases outside the gene matches: 9. The CDR3 spells CASSTPGQVGNIQYF. As DNA, the CDR3 is TGTGCCAGCAGTACCCCGGGACAGGTGGGAAACATTCAGTACTTC.

The V and J genes are TRBV7-2 and TRBJ2-1; D call uncertain. CDR3 length equals 16 residues. V lost 3 bases and J 2 bases, leaving 14 bases between the germline ends. Germline lookup yields CDR1 SGHTA and CDR2 FQGNSA. The CDR3 DNA is TGTGCCAGCAGCTTGGCCCGAGAAGCGACCTACAATGAGCAGTTCTTC. Its translation is CASSLAREATYNEQFF.

V and J are TRBV25-1 and TRBJ1-1; TRBD1 is a possible D gene (6 bases). Per germline, CDR1 MGHDK and CDR2 SYGVNS. This CDR3 region has 14 residues. Trimming shortened V by 3 bases and J by 4 bases, and 12 bases separated the two germline ends. CDR3 sequence (DNA): TGTGCCAGCAGTGATCGGGGGGGCAGCACTGAAGCTTTCTTT. Protein: CASSDRGGSTEAFF. The full variable domain, with the rest looked up from reference TRBV25-1 and TRBJ1-1, is EADIYQTPRYLVIGTGKKITLECSQTMGHDKMYWYQQDPGMELHLIHYSYGVNSTEKGDLSSESTVSRIRTEHFPLTLESARPSHTSQYLCASSDRGGSTEAFFGQGTRLTVV.